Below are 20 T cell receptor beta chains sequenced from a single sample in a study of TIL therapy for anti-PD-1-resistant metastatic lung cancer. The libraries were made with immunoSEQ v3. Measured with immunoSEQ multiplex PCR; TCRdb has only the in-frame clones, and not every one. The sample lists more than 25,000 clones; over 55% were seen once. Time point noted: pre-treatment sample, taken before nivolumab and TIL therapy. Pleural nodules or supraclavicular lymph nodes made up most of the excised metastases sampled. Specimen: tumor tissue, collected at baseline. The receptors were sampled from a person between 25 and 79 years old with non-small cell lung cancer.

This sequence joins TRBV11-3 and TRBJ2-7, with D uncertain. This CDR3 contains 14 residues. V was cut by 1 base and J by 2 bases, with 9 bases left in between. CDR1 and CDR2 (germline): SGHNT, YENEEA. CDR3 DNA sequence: TGTGCCAGCAGCTTAGGGCAGGTGCCCTACGAGCAGTACTTC. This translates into CASSLGQVPYEQYF. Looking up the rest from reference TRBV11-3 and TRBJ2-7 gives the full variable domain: EAGVVQSPRYKIIEKKQPVAFWCNPISGHNTLYWYLQNLGQGPELLIRYENEEAVDDSQLPKDRFSAERLKGVDSTLKIQPAELGDSAVYLCASSLGQVPYEQYFGPGTRLTVT.

DNA for the CDR3: TGTGCCATCAGTGCTGGGACAGGTTCCTACGAGCAGTACTTC. It encodes CAISAGTGSYEQYF. The V gene is TRBV10-3, the J gene TRBJ2-7; TRBD1 agrees at 8 bases. Trimming cost V 4 bases and J 1 base; bases outside gene matches: 3. Per the germline V gene, CDR1 is ENHRY and CDR2 is SYGVKD. This CDR3 spans 14 amino acids.

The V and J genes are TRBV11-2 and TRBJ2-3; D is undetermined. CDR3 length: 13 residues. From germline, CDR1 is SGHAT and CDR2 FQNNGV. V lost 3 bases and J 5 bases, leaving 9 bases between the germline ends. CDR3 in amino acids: CASSLDSGDTQYF. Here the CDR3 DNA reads TGTGCCAGCAGCTTGGATTCAGGAGATACGCAGTATTTT.

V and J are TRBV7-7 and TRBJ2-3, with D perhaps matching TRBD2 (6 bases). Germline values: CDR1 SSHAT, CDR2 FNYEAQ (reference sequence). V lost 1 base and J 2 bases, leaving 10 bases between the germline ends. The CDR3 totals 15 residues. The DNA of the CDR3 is TGTGCCAGCAGCTTAGGCGGGGAGGTCACAGATACGCAGTATTTT. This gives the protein CASSLGGEVTDTQYF.

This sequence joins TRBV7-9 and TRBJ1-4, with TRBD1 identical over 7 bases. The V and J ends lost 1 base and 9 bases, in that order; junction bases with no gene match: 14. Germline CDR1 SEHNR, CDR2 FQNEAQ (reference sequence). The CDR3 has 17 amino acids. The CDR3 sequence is CASSLGTQIRDSKKLFF. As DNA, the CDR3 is TGTGCCAGCAGCTTAGGGACGCAAATCCGGGACAGTAAAAAACTGTTTTTT.

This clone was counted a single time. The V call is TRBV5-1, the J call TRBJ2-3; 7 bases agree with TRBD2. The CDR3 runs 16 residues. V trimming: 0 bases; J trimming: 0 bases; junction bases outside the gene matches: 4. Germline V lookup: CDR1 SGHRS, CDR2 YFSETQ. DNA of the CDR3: TGCGCCAGCAGCTTGGGCGGGAGCGGGAGCACAGATACGCAGTATTTT. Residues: CASSLGGSGSTDTQYF.

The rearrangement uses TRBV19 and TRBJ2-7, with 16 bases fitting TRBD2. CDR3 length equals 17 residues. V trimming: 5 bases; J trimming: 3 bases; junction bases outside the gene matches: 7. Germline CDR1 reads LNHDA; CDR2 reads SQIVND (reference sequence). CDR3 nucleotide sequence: TGTGCCAGTAGTGACCCGGGACTAGCGGGGGGGAGCTACGAGCAGTACTTC. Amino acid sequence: CASSDPGLAGGSYEQYF.

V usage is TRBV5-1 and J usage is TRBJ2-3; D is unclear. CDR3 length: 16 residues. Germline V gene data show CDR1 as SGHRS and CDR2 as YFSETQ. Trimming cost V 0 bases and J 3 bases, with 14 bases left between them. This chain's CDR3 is CASSLEGPAWTDTQYF. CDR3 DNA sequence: TGCGCCAGCAGCTTGGAAGGCCCGGCATGGACAGATACGCAGTATTTT.

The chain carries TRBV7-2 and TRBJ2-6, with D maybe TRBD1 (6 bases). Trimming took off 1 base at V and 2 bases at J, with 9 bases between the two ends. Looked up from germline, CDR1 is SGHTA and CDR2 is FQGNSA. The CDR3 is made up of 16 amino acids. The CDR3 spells CASSLVAGAGANVLTF. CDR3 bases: TGTGCCAGCAGCTTAGTCGCAGGGGCTGGGGCCAACGTCCTGACTTTC. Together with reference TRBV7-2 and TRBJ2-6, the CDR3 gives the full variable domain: GAGVSQSPSNKVTEKGKDVELRCDPISGHTALYWYRQSLGQGLEFLIYFQGNSAPDKSGLPSDRFSAERTGGSVSTLTIQRTQQEDSAVYLCASSLVAGAGANVLTFGAGSRLTVL.

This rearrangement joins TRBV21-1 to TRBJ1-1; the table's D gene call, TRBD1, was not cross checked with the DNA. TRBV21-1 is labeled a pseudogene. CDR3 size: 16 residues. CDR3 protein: CASSTWDRLMYTEAFF. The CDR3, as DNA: TGTGCCAGCAGCACCTGGGACAGGCTTATGTACACTGAAGCTTTCTTT.

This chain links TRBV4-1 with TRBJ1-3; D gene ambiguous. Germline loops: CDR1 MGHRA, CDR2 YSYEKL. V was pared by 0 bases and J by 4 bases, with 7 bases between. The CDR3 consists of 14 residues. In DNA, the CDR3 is TGCGCCAGCAGCCAAGATAGGGCAGGAAACACCATATATTTT. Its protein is CASSQDRAGNTIYF.

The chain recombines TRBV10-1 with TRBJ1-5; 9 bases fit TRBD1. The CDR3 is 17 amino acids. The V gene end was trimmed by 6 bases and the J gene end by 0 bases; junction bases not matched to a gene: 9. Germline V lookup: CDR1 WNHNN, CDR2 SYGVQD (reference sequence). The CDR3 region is CASRDRDREYSNQPQHF. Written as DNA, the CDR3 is TGCGCCAGCAGGGACCGGGACAGGGAATATAGCAATCAGCCCCAGCATTTT.

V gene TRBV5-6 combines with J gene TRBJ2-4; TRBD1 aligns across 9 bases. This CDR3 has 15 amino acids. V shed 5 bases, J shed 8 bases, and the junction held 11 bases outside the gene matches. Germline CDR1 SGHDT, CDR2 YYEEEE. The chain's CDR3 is CASSGTGSDGDIQYF. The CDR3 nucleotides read TGTGCCAGCAGTGGGACAGGGTCCGATGGGGACATTCAGTACTTC.

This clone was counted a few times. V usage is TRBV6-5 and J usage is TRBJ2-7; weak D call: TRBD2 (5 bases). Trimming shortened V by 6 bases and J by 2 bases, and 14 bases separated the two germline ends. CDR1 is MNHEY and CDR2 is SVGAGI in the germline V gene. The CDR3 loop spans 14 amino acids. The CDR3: CASRARVATYEQYF. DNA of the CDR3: TGTGCCAGCAGGGCGAGGGTAGCGACCTACGAGCAGTACTTC.

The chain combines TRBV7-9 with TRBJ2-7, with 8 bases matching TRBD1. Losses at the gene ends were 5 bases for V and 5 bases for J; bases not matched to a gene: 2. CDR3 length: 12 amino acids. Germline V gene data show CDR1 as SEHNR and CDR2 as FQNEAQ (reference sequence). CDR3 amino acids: CASSVDRDEQYF. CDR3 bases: TGTGCCAGCAGCGTGGACAGGGACGAGCAGTACTTC.

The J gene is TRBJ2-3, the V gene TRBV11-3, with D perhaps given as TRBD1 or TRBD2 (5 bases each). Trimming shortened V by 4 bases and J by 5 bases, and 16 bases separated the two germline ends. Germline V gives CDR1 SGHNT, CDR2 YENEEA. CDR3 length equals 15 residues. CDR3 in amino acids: CASSYEGGQGDTQYF. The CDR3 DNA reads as TGTGCCAGCAGCTATGAAGGCGGGCAGGGAGATACGCAGTATTTT.

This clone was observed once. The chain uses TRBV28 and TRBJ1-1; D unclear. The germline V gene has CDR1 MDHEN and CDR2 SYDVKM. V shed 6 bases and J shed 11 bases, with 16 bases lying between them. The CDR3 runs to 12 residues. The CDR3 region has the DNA TGTGCCAGCAGCGAAGTTGAGGCCATGGCTTTCTTT. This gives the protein CASSEVEAMAFF.

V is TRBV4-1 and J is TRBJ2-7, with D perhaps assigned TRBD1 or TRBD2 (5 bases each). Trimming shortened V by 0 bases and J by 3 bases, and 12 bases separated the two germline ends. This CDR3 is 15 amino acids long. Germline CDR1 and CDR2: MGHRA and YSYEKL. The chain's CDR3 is CASSQDWDRVYEQYF. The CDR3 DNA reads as TGCGCCAGCAGCCAAGATTGGGACCGAGTCTACGAGCAGTACTTC.

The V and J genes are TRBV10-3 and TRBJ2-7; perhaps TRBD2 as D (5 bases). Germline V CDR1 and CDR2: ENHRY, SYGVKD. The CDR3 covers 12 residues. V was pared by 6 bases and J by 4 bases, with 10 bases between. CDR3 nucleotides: TGTGCCATCAGCTCGGGATCGTACGAGCAGTACTTC. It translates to CAISSGSYEQYF.

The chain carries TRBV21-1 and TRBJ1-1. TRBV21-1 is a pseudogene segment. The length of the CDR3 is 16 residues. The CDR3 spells CASSKAESGPNTEAFF. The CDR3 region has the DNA TGTGCCAGCAGCAAAGCGGAGTCGGGCCCGAACACTGAAGCTTTCTTT.